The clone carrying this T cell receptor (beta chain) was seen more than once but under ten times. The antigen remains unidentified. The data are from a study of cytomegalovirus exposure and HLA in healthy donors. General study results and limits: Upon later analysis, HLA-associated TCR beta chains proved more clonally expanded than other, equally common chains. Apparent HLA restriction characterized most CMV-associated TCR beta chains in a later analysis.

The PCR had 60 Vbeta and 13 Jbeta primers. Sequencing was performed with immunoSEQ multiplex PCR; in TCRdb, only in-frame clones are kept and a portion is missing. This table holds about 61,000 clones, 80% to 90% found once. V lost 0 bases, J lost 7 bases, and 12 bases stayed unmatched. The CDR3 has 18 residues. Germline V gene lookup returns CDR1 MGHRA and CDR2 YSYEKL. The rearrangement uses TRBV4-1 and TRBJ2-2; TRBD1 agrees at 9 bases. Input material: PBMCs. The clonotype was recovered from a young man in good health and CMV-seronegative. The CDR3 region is CASSQDKLRDRAYGELFF. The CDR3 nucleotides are TGCGCCAGCAGCCAAGATAAGCTCCGGGACAGGGCATACGGGGAGCTGTTTTTT.